This entry concerns a single TCR beta chain. Its matching antigen is unknown. The same CDR3 also results from other DNA sequences found in this sample. The data stem from a study of T cell responses to AZD1222 COVID-19 vaccine. Whole-study findings and limits: Within unmutated variant regions lay the reported targets of nearly half of spike-specific TCRs.

Using immunoSEQ multiplex PCR, the repertoire was profiled, and TCRdb retains in-frame clones only, with some absent. The sample carries fewer than 110,000 clones, 75% to 95% recorded once. CDR3 length: 14 amino acids. The ends were cut back, 0 bases at V and 4 bases at J, with 11 bases in the middle. Per the germline V gene, CDR1 is SGDLS and CDR2 is YYNGEE. Material: peripheral blood, obtained on day 0 of AZD1222 vaccination. V is TRBV9 and J is TRBJ2-7; D is tentatively TRBD1 or TRBD2 (5 bases each). This clonotype was sampled from an adult in good health. CDR3 nucleotide sequence: TGTGCCAGCAGCGTAGAAGGGACGGCTTACGAGCAGTACTTC. Its protein product is CASSVEGTAYEQYF.